A selection of T cell receptor beta chains follows, all from one sample in a study of early T cells in non-severe SARS-CoV-2 infection. TCRdb passed the 5' RACE reads through MiXCR, listing each CDR3 protein once. The profile shows about 97,000 distinct CDR3 sequences, around 12% of them singletons. Source material: whole blood. The receptors were gathered from an adult who was a healthcare worker with PCR-confirmed SARS-CoV-2 infection or an uninfected control (not recorded which). Both conserved end residues are part of each CDR3. D genes are given only for firm matches. Clone size, where shown, is once, few, many, or a class for clones that have expanded.

size	V	D	J	CDR3	DNA
.	TRBV12-3/TRBV12-4	.	TRBJ2-2	CASTWRVDTGELFF	TGTGCCAGCACGTGGAGGGTGGACACCGGGGAGCTGTTTTTT
.	TRBV7-2	.	TRBJ2-3	CASSLRGADTQYF	TGTGCCAGCAGCTTACGAGGGGCAGATACGCAGTATTTT
.	TRBV20-1	.	TRBJ2-1	CSALVGNSYNEQFF	TGCAGTGCTTTGGTAGGGAACTCCTACAATGAGCAGTTCTTC
many	TRBV29-1	.	TRBJ1-2	CSVERGADYGYTF	TGCAGCGTTGAGCGGGGCGCGGACTATGGCTACACCTTC
.	TRBV2	TRBD2	TRBJ2-1	CASRWEGGSEQFF	TGTGCCAGCAGGTGGGAGGGAGGAAGTGAGCAGTTCTTC
many	TRBV21-1	.	TRBJ2-7	CASRTGESGEQYF	TGTGCCAGCAGGACAGGGGAGTCCGGGGAGCAGTACTTC
many	TRBV4-1	.	TRBJ1-2	CASSQDRTTLSGYTF	TGCGCCAGCAGCCAAGATCGAACGACCCTCTCCGGCTACACCTTC
.	TRBV12-3/TRBV12-4	TRBD1	TRBJ1-4	CASSFGTGNEKLFF	TGTGCCAGCAGTTTTGGGACAGGGAATGAAAAACTGTTTTTT
many	TRBV11-2	.	TRBJ2-7	CASSLSSGGASSYEQYF	TGTGCCAGCAGCTTAAGTTCGGGCGGGGCGAGCTCCTACGAGCAGTACTTC
.	TRBV6-5	TRBD2	TRBJ2-2	CASNPGLDTGELFF	TGTGCCAGCAACCCGGGACTAGACACCGGGGAGCTGTTTTTT
.	TRBV30	TRBD1	TRBJ2-1	CAWSVGTGVVNEQFF	TGTGCCTGGAGTGTCGGGACAGGTGTGGTCAATGAGCAGTTCTTC
many	TRBV3-1	.	TRBJ1-2	CASSQGQNYGYTF	TGTGCCAGCAGCCAAGGACAGAACTATGGCTACACCTTC
.	TRBV4-3	TRBD1	TRBJ1-4	CASSLDRGLNEKLFF	TGCGCCAGCAGCCTTGACAGGGGATTAAATGAAAAACTGTTTTTT
many	TRBV28	TRBD2	TRBJ2-5	CASSLVTSGRAPETQYF	TGTGCCAGCAGTTTAGTTACCAGCGGGAGGGCCCCAGAGACCCAGTACTTC
.	TRBV3-1	.	TRBJ1-1	CASRRVMNTEAFF	TGTGCCAGCAGAAGGGTGATGAACACTGAAGCTTTCTTT